This T cell receptor (beta chain) was documented in a study of T cell repertoires in cytomegalovirus infection. Study-level background: CMV infection plus the matching HLA type was flagged by public TCR beta signatures.

The CDR3 extends over 18 amino acids. Germline values: CDR1 SGHNT, CDR2 YYREEE (reference sequence). V dropped 4 bases and J dropped 1; count of bases not matched to a gene: 15. This clonotype was seen only a few times. Using its own MiXCR run on the reads, TCRdb lists one record per CDR3 protein. The sample includes hundreds of thousands of distinct CDR3 sequences, approximately 24% seen only once; the top ten take 7.5% to 9%. This TCR derives from a human donor in good health (CMV status not recorded). Some clones in this sample may be carry-over from other donors' samples. Source material: CD8+ T cells from PBMCs. The rearrangement uses TRBV5-4 and TRBJ2-5; TRBD1 aligns across 8 bases. CDR3 coding DNA: TGTGCCAGCAGCCGCGGCCCCGACAGGGGCGCAGTCCAAGAGACCCAGTACTTC. This codes for CASSRGPDRGAVQETQYF. Drawing the rest from reference TRBV5-4 and TRBJ2-5, the complete variable domain is ETGVTQSPTHLIKTRGQQVTLRCSSQSGHNTVSWYQQALGQGPQFIFQYYREEENGRGNFPPRFSGLQFPNYSSELNVNALELDDSALYLCASSRGPDRGAVQETQYFGPGTRLLVL.